This TCR beta chain was captured by sequencing in a study of Graves' ophthalmopathy and Graves' hyperthyroidism. Findings and limits, study-wide: Blood was where most expanded thyroid clonotypes above 0.001 frequency also turned up. It was with about 71% sensitivity and about 72% specificity that the model predicted ophthalmopathy progression.

RNA transcripts were the template, and TCR beta CDR3 regions were amplified from them. An opening RT-PCR round employed HTBI primers and preceded a second-round multiplex PCR. A single record per CDR3 protein comes from TCRdb applying MiXCR to the multiplex PCR reads. Counted here are tens of thousands of distinct CDR3 sequences, around 50% occurring once; the ten biggest clones make up around 18%. Donors with ophthalmopathy: moderate-to-severe activity, CAS ≥3, NOSPECS ≥4, duration under 3 months. It was from 8 to 10 ml of fresh peripheral blood that the PBMCs came. CDR1 LNHDA and CDR2 SQIVND come from the germline V gene (reference sequence). This CDR3 is 15 amino acids long. V lost 10 bases, J lost 2 bases, and 20 bases lay in between. This clonotype was observed many times. The antigen is unknown.

The receptor was derived from an adult man with Graves' ophthalmopathy. The chain links TRBV19 to TRBJ1-2, with D hard to call. The sequencing input was peripheral blood. The CDR3 bases are TGTGCCACCAATTCCGCAGGTAACGGAAACTATGGCTACACCTTC. This encodes CATNSAGNGNYGYTF.